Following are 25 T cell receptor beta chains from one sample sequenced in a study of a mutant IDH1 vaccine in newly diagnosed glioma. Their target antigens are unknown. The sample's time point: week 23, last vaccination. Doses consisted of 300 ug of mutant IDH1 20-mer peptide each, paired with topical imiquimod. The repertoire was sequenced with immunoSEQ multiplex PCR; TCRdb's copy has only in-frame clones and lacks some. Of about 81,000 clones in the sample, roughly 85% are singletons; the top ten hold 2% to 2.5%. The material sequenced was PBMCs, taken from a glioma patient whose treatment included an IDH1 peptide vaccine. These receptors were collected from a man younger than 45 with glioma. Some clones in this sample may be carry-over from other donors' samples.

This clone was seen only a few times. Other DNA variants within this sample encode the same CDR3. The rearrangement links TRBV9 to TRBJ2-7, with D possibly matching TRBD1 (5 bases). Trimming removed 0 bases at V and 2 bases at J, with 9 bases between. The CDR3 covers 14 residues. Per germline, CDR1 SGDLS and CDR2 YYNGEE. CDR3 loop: CASSVGQGTYEQYF. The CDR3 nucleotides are TGTGCCAGCAGCGTAGGGCAGGGCACCTACGAGCAGTACTTC.

CDR3 nucleotide sequence: TGTGCCAGCAGTTCTCCGGGGGCCACTGAAGCTTTCTTT. This translates into CASSSPGATEAFF. The genes are TRBV7-8 and TRBJ1-1; D may be TRBD1 (6 bases). The germline V gene encodes CDR1 SGHVS and CDR2 FQNEAQ. Trimming took 6 bases from V and 4 from J, leaving 12 bases between them. This CDR3 comprises 13 residues.

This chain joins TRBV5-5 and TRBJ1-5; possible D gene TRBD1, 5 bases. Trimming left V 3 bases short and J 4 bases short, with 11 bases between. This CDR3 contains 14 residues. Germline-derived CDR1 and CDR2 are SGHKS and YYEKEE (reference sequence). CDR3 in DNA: TGTGCCAGCAGCTGGGACGGAAGGAATCAGCCCCAGCATTTT. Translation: CASSWDGRNQPQHF.

The CDR3 loop reads CASSTGLQSPLHF. CDR3 coding DNA: TGTGCCAGCAGTACAGGGCTACAATCACCCCTCCACTTT. This chain links TRBV28 with TRBJ1-6, with D tentatively TRBD1 (6 bases). Germline V lookup: CDR1 MDHEN, CDR2 SYDVKM. This CDR3 is built from 13 residues. The V end lost 5 bases, the J end lost 10 bases, and 12 bases lay between the germline ends.

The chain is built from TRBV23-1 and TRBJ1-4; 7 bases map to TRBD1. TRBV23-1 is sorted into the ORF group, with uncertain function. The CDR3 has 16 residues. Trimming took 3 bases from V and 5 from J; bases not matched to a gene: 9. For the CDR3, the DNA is TGCGCCAGCAGTCAGGTGAAACAGGGGCCAAATGAAAAACTGTTTTTT. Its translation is CASSQVKQGPNEKLFF.

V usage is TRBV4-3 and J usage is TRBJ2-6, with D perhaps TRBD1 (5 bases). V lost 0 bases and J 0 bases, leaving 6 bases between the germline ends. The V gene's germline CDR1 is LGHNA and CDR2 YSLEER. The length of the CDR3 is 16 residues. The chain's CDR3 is CASSQEGHSGANVLTF. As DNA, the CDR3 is TGCGCCAGCAGCCAAGAAGGACACTCTGGGGCCAACGTCCTGACTTTC.

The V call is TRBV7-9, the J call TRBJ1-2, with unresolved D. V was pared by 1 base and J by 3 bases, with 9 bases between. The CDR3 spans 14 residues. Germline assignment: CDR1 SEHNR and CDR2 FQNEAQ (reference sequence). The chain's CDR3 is CASSLVTPYYGYTF. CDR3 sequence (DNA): TGTGCCAGCAGCTTAGTTACTCCCTACTATGGCTACACCTTC.

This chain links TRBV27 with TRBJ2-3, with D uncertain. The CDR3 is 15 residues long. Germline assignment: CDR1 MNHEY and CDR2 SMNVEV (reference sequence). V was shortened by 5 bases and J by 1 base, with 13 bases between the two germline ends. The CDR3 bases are TGTGCCAGCAGTCGCACGTCAGAGGGCACAGATACGCAGTATTTT. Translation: CASSRTSEGTDTQYF.

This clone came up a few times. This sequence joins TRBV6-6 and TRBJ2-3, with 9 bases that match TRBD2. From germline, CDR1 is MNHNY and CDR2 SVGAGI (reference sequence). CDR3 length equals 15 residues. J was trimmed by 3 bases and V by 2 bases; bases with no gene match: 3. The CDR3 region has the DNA TGTGCCAGCAGTTACCAGCGGGGGGTGACAGATACGCAGTATTTT. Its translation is CASSYQRGVTDTQYF.

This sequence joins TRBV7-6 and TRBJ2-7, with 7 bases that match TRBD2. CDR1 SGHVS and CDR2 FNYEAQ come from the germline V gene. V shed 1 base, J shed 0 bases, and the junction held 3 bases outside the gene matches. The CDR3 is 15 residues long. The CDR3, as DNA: TGTGCCAGCAGCTTAGAAGCTAGCGGCTCCTACGAGCAGTACTTC. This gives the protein CASSLEASGSYEQYF.

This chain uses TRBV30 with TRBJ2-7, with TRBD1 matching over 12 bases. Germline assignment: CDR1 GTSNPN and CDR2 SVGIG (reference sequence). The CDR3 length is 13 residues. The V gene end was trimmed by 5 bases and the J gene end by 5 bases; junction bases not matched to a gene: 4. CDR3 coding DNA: TGTGCCTGGGGGACAGGGGGCCGGAACGAGCAGTACTTC. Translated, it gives CAWGTGGRNEQYF.

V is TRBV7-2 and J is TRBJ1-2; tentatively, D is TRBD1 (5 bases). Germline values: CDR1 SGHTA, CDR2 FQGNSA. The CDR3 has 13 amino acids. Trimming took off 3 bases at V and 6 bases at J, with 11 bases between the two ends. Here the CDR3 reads CASSFRGTDGYTF. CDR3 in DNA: TGTGCCAGCAGCTTCCGGGGGACGGATGGCTACACCTTC.

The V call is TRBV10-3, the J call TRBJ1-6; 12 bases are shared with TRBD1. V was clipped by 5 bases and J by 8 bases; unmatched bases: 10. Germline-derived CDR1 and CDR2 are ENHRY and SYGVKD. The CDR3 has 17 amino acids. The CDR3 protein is CAISTSGTGGRDSPLHF. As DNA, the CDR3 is TGTGCCATCAGTACCTCCGGGACAGGGGGCCGAGATTCACCCCTCCACTTT.

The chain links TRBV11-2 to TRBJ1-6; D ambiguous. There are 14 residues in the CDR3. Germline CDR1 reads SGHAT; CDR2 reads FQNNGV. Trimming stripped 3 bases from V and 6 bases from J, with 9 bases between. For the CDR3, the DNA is TGTGCCAGCAGCTTGGGTCGGTCTAATTCACCCCTCCACTTT. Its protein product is CASSLGRSNSPLHF. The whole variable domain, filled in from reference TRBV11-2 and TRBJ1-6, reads EAGVAQSPRYKIIEKRQSVAFWCNPISGHATLYWYQQILGQGPKLLIQFQNNGVVDDSQLPKDRFSAERLKGVDSTLKIQPAKLEDSAVYLCASSLGRSNSPLHFGNGTRLTVT.

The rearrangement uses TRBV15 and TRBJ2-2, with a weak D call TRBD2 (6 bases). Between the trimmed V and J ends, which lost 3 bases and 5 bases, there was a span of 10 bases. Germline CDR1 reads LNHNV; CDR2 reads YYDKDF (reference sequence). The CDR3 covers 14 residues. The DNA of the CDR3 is TGTGCCACCAGCAGCCAGGAGGGTACCGGGGAGCTGTTTTTT. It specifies CATSSQEGTGELFF.

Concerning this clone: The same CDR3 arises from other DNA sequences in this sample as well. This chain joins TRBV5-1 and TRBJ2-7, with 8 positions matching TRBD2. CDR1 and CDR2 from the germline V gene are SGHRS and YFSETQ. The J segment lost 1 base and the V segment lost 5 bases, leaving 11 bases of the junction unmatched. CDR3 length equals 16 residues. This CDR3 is CASRIGGGRGSYEQYF. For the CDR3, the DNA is TGCGCCAGCAGAATCGGGGGGGGGAGAGGTTCCTACGAGCAGTACTTC.

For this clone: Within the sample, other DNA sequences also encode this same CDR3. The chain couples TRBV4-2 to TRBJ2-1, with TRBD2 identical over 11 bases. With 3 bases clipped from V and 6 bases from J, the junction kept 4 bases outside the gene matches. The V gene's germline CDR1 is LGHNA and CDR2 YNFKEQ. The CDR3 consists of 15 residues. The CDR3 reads CASSQGLAGGNEQFF. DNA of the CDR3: TGTGCCAGCAGCCAGGGGCTAGCGGGAGGCAATGAGCAGTTCTTC.

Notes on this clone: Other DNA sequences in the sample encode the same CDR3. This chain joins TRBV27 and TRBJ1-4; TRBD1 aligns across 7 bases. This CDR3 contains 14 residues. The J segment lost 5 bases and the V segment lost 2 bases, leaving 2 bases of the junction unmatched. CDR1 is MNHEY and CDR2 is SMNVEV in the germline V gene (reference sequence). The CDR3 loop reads CASSLKQGNEKLFF. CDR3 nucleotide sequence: TGTGCCAGCAGTTTAAAACAGGGGAATGAAAAACTGTTTTTT.

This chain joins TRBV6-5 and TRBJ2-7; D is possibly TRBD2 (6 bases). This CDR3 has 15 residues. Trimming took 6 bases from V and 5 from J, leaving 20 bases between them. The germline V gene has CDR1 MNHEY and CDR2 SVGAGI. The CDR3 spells CASSSGWEETHEQYF. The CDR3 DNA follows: TGTGCCAGCAGCTCGGGGTGGGAGGAGACCCACGAGCAGTACTTC.

The CDR3, as DNA: TGTGCCAGCAGCCCTCCAGGACAGGGGGCGTCGGGCTACACCTTC. This sequence encodes CASSPPGQGASGYTF. The chain carries TRBV7-9 and TRBJ1-2, with 11 bases aligning to TRBD1. Germline V CDR1 and CDR2: SEHNR, FQNEAQ (reference sequence). Trimming took 5 bases from V and 8 from J; bases not matched to a gene: 10. This CDR3 is built from 15 residues.

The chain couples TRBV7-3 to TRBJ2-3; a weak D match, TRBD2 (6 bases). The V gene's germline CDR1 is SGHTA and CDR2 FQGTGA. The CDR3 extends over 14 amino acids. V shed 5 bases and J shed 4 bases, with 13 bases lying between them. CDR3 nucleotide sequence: TGTGCCAGCAGCCGCGCGGGGTCCCCAGATACGCAGTATTTT. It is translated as CASSRAGSPDTQYF.

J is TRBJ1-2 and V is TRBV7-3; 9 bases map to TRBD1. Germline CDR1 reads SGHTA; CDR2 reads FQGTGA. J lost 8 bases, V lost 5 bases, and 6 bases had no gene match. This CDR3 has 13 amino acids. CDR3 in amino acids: CASSRGQGRGYTF. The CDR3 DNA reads TGTGCCAGCAGCCGGGGACAGGGCCGCGGCTACACCTTC.

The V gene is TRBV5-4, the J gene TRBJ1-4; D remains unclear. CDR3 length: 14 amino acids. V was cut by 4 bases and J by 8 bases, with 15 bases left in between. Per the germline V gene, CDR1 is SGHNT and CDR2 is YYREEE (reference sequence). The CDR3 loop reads CASSQAREGEKLFF. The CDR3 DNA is TGTGCCAGCAGCCAGGCAAGAGAAGGAGAAAAACTGTTTTTT.

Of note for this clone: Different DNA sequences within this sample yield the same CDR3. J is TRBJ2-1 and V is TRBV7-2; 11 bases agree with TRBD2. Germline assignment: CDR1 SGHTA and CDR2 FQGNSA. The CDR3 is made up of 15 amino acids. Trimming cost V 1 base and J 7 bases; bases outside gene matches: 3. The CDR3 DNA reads TGTGCCAGCAGCTTAGGGCTAGCGGGGGGAAATGAGCAGTTCTTC. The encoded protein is CASSLGLAGGNEQFF.

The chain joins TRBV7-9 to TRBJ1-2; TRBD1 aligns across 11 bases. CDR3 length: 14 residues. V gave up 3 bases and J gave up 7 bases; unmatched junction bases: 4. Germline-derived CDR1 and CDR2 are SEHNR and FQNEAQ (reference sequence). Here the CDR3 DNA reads TGTGCCAGCAGCTTGGGACAGGGGGATCCTGGCTACACCTTC. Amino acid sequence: CASSLGQGDPGYTF.